The 32 T cell receptor beta chains below were found in one sample sequenced in a study of shared clonotypes between healthy human individuals. Only in-frame clones appear in the TCRdb table, and some are missing; sequencing was by immunoSEQ multiplex PCR. This sample has around 1.6 million clones; 95% to 99% occur once, and the top ten carry about 0.42%. Sequencing was carried out using naive CD4+ T cells sorted from blood. Subset here: CD45RA+ positively selected. All receptors derive from a man under 40 in good health.

This clone has only a few counts. V usage is TRBV28 and J usage is TRBJ1-5; no firm D call. Trimming took 4 bases from V and 0 from J, leaving 10 bases between them. The CDR3 totals 15 residues. Germline assignment: CDR1 MDHEN and CDR2 SYDVKM. CDR3 residues: CASSSSDHSNQPQHF. The CDR3 bases are TGTGCCAGCAGTTCATCGGACCATAGCAATCAGCCCCAGCATTTT.

V usage is TRBV19 and J usage is TRBJ1-1; no definite D call. Germline lookup yields CDR1 LNHDA and CDR2 SQIVND (reference sequence). With 6 bases removed from V and 3 bases from J, the gap between germline ends came to 8 bases. The CDR3 totals 12 residues. The CDR3 nucleotides read TGTGCCAGTAGGAAAACTGACACTGAAGCTTTCTTT. The encoded protein is CASRKTDTEAFF.

The chain employs TRBV18 and TRBJ2-7; D not certain. CDR1 and CDR2 from the germline V gene are KGHSH and LQKENI. The CDR3 spans 14 residues. Between the trimmed V and J ends, which lost 4 bases and 0 bases, there was a span of 10 bases. The CDR3 protein is CASSLDPSSYEQYF. CDR3 nucleotide sequence: TGTGCCAGCTCACTAGACCCCAGCTCCTACGAGCAGTACTTC. The full variable domain, rest sourced from reference TRBV18 and TRBJ2-7, is NAGVMQNPRHLVRRRGQEARLRCSPMKGHSHVYWYRQLPEEGLKFMVYLQKENIIDESGMPKERFSAEFPKEGPSILRIQQVVRGDSAAYFCASSLDPSSYEQYFGPGTRLTVT.

The chain recombines TRBV18 with TRBJ2-1; D ambiguous. With 6 bases removed from V and 0 bases from J, the gap between germline ends came to 21 bases. The germline gives CDR1 KGHSH, CDR2 LQKENI. The CDR3 is 18 residues long. The CDR3 nucleotides are TGTGCCAGCTCCCCCTGGTCCTCCACGCCTAACTCCTACAATGAGCAGTTCTTC. Protein product: CASSPWSSTPNSYNEQFF.

This clone appeared once. This chain links TRBV27 with TRBJ2-1, with 8 positions matching TRBD2. CDR3 length: 16 amino acids. CDR1 and CDR2 (germline): MNHEY, SMNVEV (reference sequence). V shed 4 bases, J shed 4 bases, and the junction held 9 bases outside the gene matches. The CDR3 sequence is CASSSRSGSRYNEQFF. The CDR3 DNA sequence: TGTGCCAGCAGTTCGAGAAGCGGGAGTCGGTACAATGAGCAGTTCTTC.

The V gene is TRBV25-1, the J gene TRBJ2-1, with D maybe TRBD1 (6 bases). Germline V CDR1 and CDR2: MGHDK, SYGVNS. The V and J ends lost 4 bases and 2 bases respectively, with 9 bases between them. CDR3 size: 14 residues. CDR3 region: CASSGGQPYNEQFF. In DNA form, the CDR3 reads TGTGCCAGCAGTGGAGGACAGCCCTACAATGAGCAGTTCTTC.

CDR3 loop: CASSLASGTAPSYEQYF. DNA of the CDR3: TGTGCCAGCAGCTTAGCCTCCGGGACAGCGCCTTCCTACGAGCAGTACTTC. This chain joins TRBV7-2 and TRBJ2-7, with TRBD1 matching 7 bases. The ends lost 0 bases at V and 1 base at J; junction bases unmatched: 9. Looked up from germline, CDR1 is SGHTA and CDR2 is FQGNSA. There are 17 residues in the CDR3.

This chain joins TRBV9 and TRBJ2-7; 11 nucleotides line up with TRBD2. Germline trimming cut 2 bases from V and 2 bases from J; bases unmatched to any gene: 6. CDR3 size: 16 residues. Germline-derived CDR1 and CDR2 are SGDLS and YYNGEE. The CDR3 sequence: CASSVELLAGAYEQYF. DNA of the CDR3: TGTGCCAGCAGCGTGGAGCTACTAGCGGGGGCCTACGAGCAGTACTTC.

The chain employs TRBV2 and TRBJ2-3; 8 nucleotides line up with TRBD2. The J segment lost 8 bases and the V segment lost 6 bases, leaving 7 bases of the junction unmatched. The V gene's germline CDR1 is SNHLY and CDR2 FYNNEI. This CDR3 region has 13 residues. CDR3 DNA: TGTGCCAGCAGCCCCGGGAGGGCGGGTACGCAGTATTTT. Its protein is CASSPGRAGTQYF. Full variable domain (outside the CDR3, taken from reference TRBV2 and TRBJ2-3): EPEVTQTPSHQVTQMGQEVILRCVPISNHLYFYWYRQILGQKVEFLVSFYNNEISEKSEIFDDQFSVERPDGSNFTLKIRSTKLEDSAMYFCASSPGRAGTQYFGPGTRLTVL.

The chain links TRBV4-3 to TRBJ1-2; TRBD1 might be the D (5 bases). CDR3 size: 14 residues. The ends were cut back, 0 bases at V and 6 bases at J, with 11 bases in the middle. Germline CDR1 and CDR2: LGHNA and YSLEER. CDR3 loop: CASSQDRASNGYTF. The CDR3 DNA sequence: TGCGCCAGCAGCCAAGACAGGGCGTCTAATGGCTACACCTTC.

The chain recombines TRBV7-2 with TRBJ2-7; 10 bases are a match to TRBD1. Germline CDR1 and CDR2: SGHTA and FQGNSA. CDR3 length equals 15 residues. The V and J ends lost 6 bases and 4 bases, in that order; junction bases with no gene match: 9. The CDR3 sequence is CASRRTTGGGYEQYF. CDR3 sequence (DNA): TGTGCCAGCAGACGGACGACAGGGGGCGGGTACGAGCAGTACTTC.

The V and J genes are TRBV4-2 and TRBJ2-3, with 7 positions matching TRBD1. The ends lost 1 base at V and 5 bases at J; junction bases unmatched: 6. Germline assignment: CDR1 LGHNA and CDR2 YNFKEQ. The CDR3 has 15 residues. The CDR3 DNA sequence: TGTGCCAGCAGCCAAGTTTTAGGGGGCGGAGATACGCAGTATTTT. Its translation: CASSQVLGGGDTQYF.

The V gene is TRBV13, the J gene TRBJ2-7, with unresolved D. This CDR3 has 15 amino acids. Germline V gene lookup returns CDR1 PRHDT and CDR2 FYEKMQ (reference sequence). Trimming took off 5 bases at V and 0 bases at J, with 14 bases between the two ends. The CDR3: CASSLPGPSSYEQYF. CDR3 in DNA: TGTGCCAGCAGCCTTCCGGGCCCGTCCTCCTACGAGCAGTACTTC.

The rearrangement joins TRBV18 to TRBJ1-2; 7 bases are shared with TRBD1. Germline V lookup: CDR1 KGHSH, CDR2 LQKENI. The V gene end was trimmed by 3 bases and the J gene end by 6 bases; junction bases not matched to a gene: 7. This CDR3 has 14 amino acids. DNA of the CDR3: TGTGCCAGCTCACCCGGGACAGAGGTTCATGGCTACACCTTC. It is translated as CASSPGTEVHGYTF.

The gene calls are TRBV19 and TRBJ1-2; tentative D call: TRBD1 (5 bases). The CDR3 length is 16 residues. Germline V gives CDR1 LNHDA, CDR2 SQIVND (reference sequence). The germline V and J ends were trimmed by 5 bases and 4 bases, with 20 bases remaining between them. The CDR3 nucleotides read TGTGCCAGTAGTTTAGGTAGGGACGCTAAGGGCTATGGCTACACCTTC. Protein: CASSLGRDAKGYGYTF.

V gene TRBV6-4 combines with J gene TRBJ1-1; TRBD1 might be the D (6 bases). The germline V and J ends were trimmed by 3 bases and 11 bases, with 16 bases remaining between them. Germline CDR1 and CDR2: MRHNA and SNTAGT. CDR3 length equals 13 residues. This chain's CDR3 is CASSDGGGRRAFF. The CDR3 bases are TGTGCCAGCAGTGATGGCGGGGGGCGCAGGGCTTTCTTT.

The chain joins TRBV5-1 to TRBJ2-1; tentatively, D is TRBD1 (5 bases). Trimming left V 2 bases short and J 4 bases short, with 7 bases between. This CDR3 has 13 amino acids. CDR1 is SGHRS, CDR2 YFSETQ, per germline. Here the CDR3 reads CASSFRAYNEQFF. The CDR3 coding sequence is TGCGCCAGCAGCTTCAGGGCTTACAATGAGCAGTTCTTC.

V usage is TRBV7-8 and J usage is TRBJ2-5; D possibly corresponds to TRBD2 (6 bases). This CDR3 has 14 residues. V lost 3 bases and J 0 bases, leaving 8 bases between the germline ends. Germline V CDR1 and CDR2: SGHVS, FQNEAQ. For the CDR3, the DNA is TGTGCCAGCAGCTTGGGACTGAACCAAGAGACCCAGTACTTC. It specifies CASSLGLNQETQYF.

This sequence joins TRBV27 and TRBJ2-7; D is undetermined. Germline V gene sequence: CDR1 MNHEY, CDR2 SMNVEV (reference sequence). The CDR3 consists of 12 residues. The V gene lost 1 base and the J gene lost 7 bases, with 8 bases spanning the gap. The CDR3, as DNA: TGTGCCAGCAGTTTATTAACTAAGGAGCAGTACTTC. Residues: CASSLLTKEQYF.

The gene calls are TRBV27 and TRBJ1-2; TRBD1 matches 7 bases. The CDR3 has 14 amino acids. The germline gives CDR1 MNHEY, CDR2 SMNVEV (reference sequence). V shed 4 bases, J shed 4 bases, and the junction held 6 bases outside the gene matches. In DNA form, the CDR3 reads TGTGCCAGCAGTTGGCAGGGGGGACTCTATGGCTACACCTTC. Amino acid sequence: CASSWQGGLYGYTF.

This clone has only one observation. The chain joins TRBV5-4 to TRBJ2-1; D possibly corresponds to TRBD2 (6 bases). The V gene lost 4 bases and the J gene lost 4 bases, with 12 bases spanning the gap. Germline V gene sequence: CDR1 SGHNT, CDR2 YYREEE (reference sequence). CDR3 length: 14 amino acids. CDR3 DNA: TGTGCCAGCAGCCAGGGACTGGGTTACAATGAGCAGTTCTTC. Its translation is CASSQGLGYNEQFF. Full variable domain (missing parts from reference TRBV5-4 and TRBJ2-1): ETGVTQSPTHLIKTRGQQVTLRCSSQSGHNTVSWYQQALGQGPQFIFQYYREEENGRGNFPPRFSGLQFPNYSSELNVNALELDDSALYLCASSQGLGYNEQFFGPGTRLTVL.

J is TRBJ2-7 and V is TRBV6-1; the D gene is possibly TRBD2 (5 bases). Looked up from germline, CDR1 is MNHNS and CDR2 is SASEGT. The CDR3 runs 15 residues. Between the trimmed V and J ends, which lost 4 bases and 4 bases, there was a span of 17 bases. The CDR3 loop reads CASSVSRWGAYEQYF. CDR3 nucleotide sequence: TGTGCCAGCAGTGTAAGTAGGTGGGGAGCTTACGAGCAGTACTTC.

The chain couples TRBV7-2 to TRBJ2-1; D perhaps matches TRBD1 (5 bases). Germline CDR1 and CDR2: SGHTA and FQGNSA. Trimming pared 2 bases from V and 0 bases from J, leaving 8 bases between. This CDR3 region has 15 residues. The chain's CDR3 is CASSLIGDSYNEQFF. The CDR3 DNA sequence: TGTGCCAGCAGCTTAATAGGGGACTCCTACAATGAGCAGTTCTTC.

The CDR3 loop reads CASSPHAGANVLTF. In DNA, the CDR3 is TGTGCCAGCAGCCCCCATGCAGGGGCCAACGTCCTGACTTTC. V gene TRBV14 combines with J gene TRBJ2-6; D unclear. CDR3 size: 14 residues. Germline V gene data show CDR1 as SGHDN and CDR2 as FVKESK. The V and J ends lost 4 bases and 4 bases respectively, with 8 bases between them. The whole variable domain, filled in from reference TRBV14 and TRBJ2-6, reads EAGVTQFPSHSVIEKGQTVTLRCDPISGHDNLYWYRRVMGKEIKFLLHFVKESKQDESGMPNNRFLAERTGGTYSTLKVQPAELEDSGVYFCASSPHAGANVLTFGAGSRLTVL.

In this sample, this clone turned up once. V usage is TRBV6-5 and J usage is TRBJ2-2; 7 bases are a match to TRBD1. V shed 6 bases, J shed 4 bases, and the junction held 2 bases outside the gene matches. The CDR3 is 13 amino acids. Germline CDR1 and CDR2: MNHEY and SVGAGI. The CDR3 reads CASSNRGTGELFF. The CDR3 bases are TGTGCCAGCAGCAACAGGGGCACCGGGGAGCTGTTTTTT.

For this clone: The sample holds other DNA sequences that translate to the same CDR3. CDR3 region: CASSLVGPDEKLFF. The CDR3 nucleotides are TGTGCCAGCAGTTTAGTGGGCCCCGATGAAAAACTGTTTTTT. The chain joins TRBV28 to TRBJ1-4, with unresolved D. Germline assignment: CDR1 MDHEN and CDR2 SYDVKM. Trimming pared 2 bases from V and 6 bases from J, leaving 10 bases between. The CDR3 runs 14 residues.

This clone was recorded once. The chain carries TRBV11-3 and TRBJ2-2; D perhaps matches TRBD1 (6 bases). CDR1 and CDR2 from the germline V gene are SGHNT and YENEEA. The CDR3 runs 16 residues. V was trimmed by 1 base and J by 0 bases, leaving 9 bases between them. The CDR3 reads CASSLVGQSNTGELFF. In DNA, the CDR3 is TGTGCCAGCAGCTTAGTCGGACAGTCGAACACCGGGGAGCTGTTTTTT.

The chain couples TRBV7-8 to TRBJ1-5; D perhaps matches TRBD1 (5 bases). The germline CDR1 and CDR2 sequences are SGHVS and FQNEAQ. Trimming removed 1 base at V and 4 bases at J, with 8 bases between. The CDR3 extends over 14 amino acids. The CDR3 loop reads CASSLGTPNQPQHF. CDR3 nucleotides: TGTGCCAGCAGCTTAGGGACACCTAATCAGCCCCAGCATTTT.

The chain couples TRBV7-6 to TRBJ1-5; D unclear. Germline-derived CDR1 and CDR2 are SGHVS and FNYEAQ. CDR3 length equals 14 residues. V shed 4 bases and J shed 2 bases, with 9 bases lying between them. CDR3: CASSSGGGNQPQHF. The CDR3 DNA follows: TGTGCCAGCAGCTCTGGAGGTGGCAATCAGCCCCAGCATTTT.

This clone was seen once. This chain links TRBV7-9 with TRBJ1-1, with D tentatively TRBD1 (6 bases). The germline CDR1 and CDR2 sequences are SEHNR and FQNEAQ (reference sequence). There are 14 residues in the CDR3. V lost 3 bases and J 5 bases, leaving 13 bases between the germline ends. The CDR3 here is CASSFTNRETEAFF. CDR3 DNA: TGTGCCAGCAGCTTCACAAACAGGGAAACTGAAGCTTTCTTT.

CDR3 protein: CASTPDGNTGELFF. Here the CDR3 DNA reads TGTGCCAGCACCCCCGATGGGAACACCGGGGAGCTGTTTTTT. The rearrangement uses TRBV6-6 and TRBJ2-2; D not certain. CDR3 size: 14 residues. V was clipped by 7 bases and J by 1 base, with 10 bases between them. Germline values: CDR1 MNHNY, CDR2 SVGAGI (reference sequence).

The chain is built from TRBV18 and TRBJ2-3; TRBD2 matches at 8 bases. The germline CDR1 and CDR2 sequences are KGHSH and LQKENI. V gave up 6 bases and J gave up 5 bases; unmatched junction bases: 4. The CDR3 contains 13 residues. CDR3 nucleotide sequence: TGTGCCAGCTCGCCGGGACTAGAAGATACGCAGTATTTT. This translates into CASSPGLEDTQYF.